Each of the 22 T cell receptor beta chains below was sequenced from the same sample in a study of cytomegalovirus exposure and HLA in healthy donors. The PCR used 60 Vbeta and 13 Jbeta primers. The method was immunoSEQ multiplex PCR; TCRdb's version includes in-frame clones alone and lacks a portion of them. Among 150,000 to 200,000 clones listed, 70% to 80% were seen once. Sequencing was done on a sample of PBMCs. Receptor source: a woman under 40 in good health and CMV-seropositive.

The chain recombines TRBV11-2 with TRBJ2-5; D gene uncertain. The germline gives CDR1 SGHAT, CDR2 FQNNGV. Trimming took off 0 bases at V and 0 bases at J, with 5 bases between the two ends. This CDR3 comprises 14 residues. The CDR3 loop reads CASSLESYQETQYF. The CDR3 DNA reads TGTGCCAGCAGCTTAGAGAGCTACCAAGAGACCCAGTACTTC.

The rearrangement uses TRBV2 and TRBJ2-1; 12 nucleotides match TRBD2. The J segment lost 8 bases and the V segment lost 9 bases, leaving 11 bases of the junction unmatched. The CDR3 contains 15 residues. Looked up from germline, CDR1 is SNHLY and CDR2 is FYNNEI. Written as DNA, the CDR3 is TGTGCCAGTGCACTAGCGGGGGGCGGCGGGGATGAGCAGTTCTTC. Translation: CASALAGGGGDEQFF.

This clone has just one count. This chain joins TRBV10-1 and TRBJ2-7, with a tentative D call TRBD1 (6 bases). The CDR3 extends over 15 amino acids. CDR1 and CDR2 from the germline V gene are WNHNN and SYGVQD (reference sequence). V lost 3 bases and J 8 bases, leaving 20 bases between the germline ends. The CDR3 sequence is CASSDLGGVLGKQYF. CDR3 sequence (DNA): TGCGCCAGCAGTGATCTTGGGGGCGTCTTGGGAAAGCAGTACTTC.

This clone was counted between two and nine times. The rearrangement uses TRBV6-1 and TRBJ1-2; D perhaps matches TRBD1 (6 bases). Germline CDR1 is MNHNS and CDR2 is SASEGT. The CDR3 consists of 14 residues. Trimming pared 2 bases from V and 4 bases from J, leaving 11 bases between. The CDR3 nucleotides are TGTGCCAGCAGTGAAACGACAGGCCTCTATGGCTACACCTTC. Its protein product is CASSETTGLYGYTF.

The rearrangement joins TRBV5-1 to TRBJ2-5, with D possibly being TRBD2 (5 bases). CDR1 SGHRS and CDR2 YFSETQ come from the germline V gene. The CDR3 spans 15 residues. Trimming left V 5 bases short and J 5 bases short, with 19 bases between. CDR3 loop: CASSSDYSEWETQYF. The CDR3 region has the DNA TGCGCCAGCAGTTCAGACTACTCGGAGTGGGAGACCCAGTACTTC.

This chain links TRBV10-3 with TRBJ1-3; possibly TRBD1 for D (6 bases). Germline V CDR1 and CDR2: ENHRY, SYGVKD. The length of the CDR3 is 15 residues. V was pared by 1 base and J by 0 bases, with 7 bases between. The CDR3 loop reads CAISEWTVSGNTIYF. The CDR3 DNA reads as TGTGCCATCAGTGAGTGGACAGTCTCTGGAAACACCATATATTTT.

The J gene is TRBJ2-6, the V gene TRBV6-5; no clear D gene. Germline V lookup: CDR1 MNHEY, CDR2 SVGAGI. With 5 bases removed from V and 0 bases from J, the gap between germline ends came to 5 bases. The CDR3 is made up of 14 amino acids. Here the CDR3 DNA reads TGTGCCAGCAGTGGCCTCTCTGGGGCCAACGTCCTGACTTTC. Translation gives CASSGLSGANVLTF.

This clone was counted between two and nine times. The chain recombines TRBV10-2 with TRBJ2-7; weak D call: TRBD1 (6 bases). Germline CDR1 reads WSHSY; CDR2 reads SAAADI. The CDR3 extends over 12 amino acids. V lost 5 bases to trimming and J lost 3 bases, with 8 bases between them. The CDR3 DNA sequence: TGCGCCAGCAGTCAGGACAGCTACGAGCAGTACTTC. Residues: CASSQDSYEQYF.

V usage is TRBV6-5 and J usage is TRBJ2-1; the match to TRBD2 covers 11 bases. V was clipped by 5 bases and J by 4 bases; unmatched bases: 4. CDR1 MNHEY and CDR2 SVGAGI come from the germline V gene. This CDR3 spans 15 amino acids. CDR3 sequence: CASSRLAGLYNEQFF. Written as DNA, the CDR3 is TGTGCCAGCAGTAGACTAGCGGGGCTATACAATGAGCAGTTCTTC.

The CDR3 region has the DNA TGTGCTAGTGCCAGGGACAGTGGAGGCTACACCTTC. This translates into CASARDSGGYTF. This chain joins TRBV12-5 and TRBJ1-2, with 7 bases lining up with TRBD1. The CDR3 extends over 12 amino acids. Losses at the gene ends were 7 bases for V and 8 bases for J; bases not matched to a gene: 7. Per the germline V gene, CDR1 is LGHNT and CDR2 is FRNRAP.

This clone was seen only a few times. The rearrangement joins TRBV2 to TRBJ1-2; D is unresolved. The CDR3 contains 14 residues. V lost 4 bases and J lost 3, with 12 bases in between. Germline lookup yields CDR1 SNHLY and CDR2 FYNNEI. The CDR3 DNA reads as TGTGCCAGCAGTGGGACTGGCGGGGACTATGGCTACACCTTC. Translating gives CASSGTGGDYGYTF.

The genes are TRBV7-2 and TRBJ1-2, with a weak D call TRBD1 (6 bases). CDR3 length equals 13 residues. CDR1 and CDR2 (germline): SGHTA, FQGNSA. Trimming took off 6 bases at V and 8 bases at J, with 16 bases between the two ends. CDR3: CASSPDGDRGYTF. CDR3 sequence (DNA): TGTGCCAGCAGTCCCGACGGTGACAGGGGCTACACCTTC.

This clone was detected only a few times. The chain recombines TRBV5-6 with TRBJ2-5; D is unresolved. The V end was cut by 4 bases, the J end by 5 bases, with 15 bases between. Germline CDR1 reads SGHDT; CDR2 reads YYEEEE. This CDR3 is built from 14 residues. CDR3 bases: TGTGCCAGCAGCCCCGGGTCCATTGGGGAGACCCAGTACTTC. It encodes CASSPGSIGETQYF.

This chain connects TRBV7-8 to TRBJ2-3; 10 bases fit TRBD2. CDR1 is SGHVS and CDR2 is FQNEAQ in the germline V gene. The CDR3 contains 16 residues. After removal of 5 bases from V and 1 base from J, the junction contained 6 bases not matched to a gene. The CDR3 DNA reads TGTGCCAGCAGCCCCGGCCTAGCGGGAGGCACAGATACGCAGTATTTT. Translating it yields CASSPGLAGGTDTQYF.

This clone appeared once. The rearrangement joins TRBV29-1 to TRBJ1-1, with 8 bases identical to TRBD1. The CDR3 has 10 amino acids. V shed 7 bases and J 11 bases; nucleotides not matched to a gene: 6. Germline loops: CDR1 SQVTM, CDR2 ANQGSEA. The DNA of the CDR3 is TGCAGCGCTCGGACAGGGAGTGCTTTCTTT. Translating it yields CSARTGSAFF. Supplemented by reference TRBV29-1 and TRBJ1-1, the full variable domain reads SAVISQKPSRDICQRGTSLTIQCQVDSQVTMMFWYRQQPGQSLTLIATANQGSEATYESGFVIDKFPISRPNLTFSTLTVSNMSPEDSSIYLCSARTGSAFFGQGTRLTVV.

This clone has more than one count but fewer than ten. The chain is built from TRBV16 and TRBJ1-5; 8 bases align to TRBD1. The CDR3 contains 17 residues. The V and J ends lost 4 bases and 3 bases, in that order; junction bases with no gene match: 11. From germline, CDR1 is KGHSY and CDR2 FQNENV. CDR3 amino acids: CASSLGRQGTFNQPQHF. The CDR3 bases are TGTGCCAGCAGCCTTGGGCGACAGGGGACATTCAATCAGCCCCAGCATTTT.

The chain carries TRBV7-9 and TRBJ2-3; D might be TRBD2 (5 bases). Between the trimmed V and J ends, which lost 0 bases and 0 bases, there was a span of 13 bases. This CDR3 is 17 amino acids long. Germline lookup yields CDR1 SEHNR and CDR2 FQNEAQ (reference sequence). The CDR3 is CASSLALRETSTDTQYF. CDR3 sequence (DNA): TGTGCCAGCAGCTTAGCGTTGAGGGAAACTAGCACAGATACGCAGTATTTT.

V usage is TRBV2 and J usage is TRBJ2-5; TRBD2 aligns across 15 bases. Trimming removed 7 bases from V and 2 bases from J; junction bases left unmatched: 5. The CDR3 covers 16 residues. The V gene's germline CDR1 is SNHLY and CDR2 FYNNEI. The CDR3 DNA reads TGTGCCAGCACCTCCGGACTAGCGGGGGGGCAAGAGACCCAGTACTTC. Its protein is CASTSGLAGGQETQYF.

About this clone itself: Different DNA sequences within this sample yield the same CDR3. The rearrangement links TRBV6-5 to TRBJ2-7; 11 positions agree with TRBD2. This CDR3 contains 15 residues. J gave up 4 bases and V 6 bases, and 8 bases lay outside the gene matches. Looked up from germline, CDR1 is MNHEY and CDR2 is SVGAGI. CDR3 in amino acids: CASSSTSGSSYEQYF. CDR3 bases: TGTGCCAGCAGCAGTACTAGCGGGAGCTCTTACGAGCAGTACTTC.

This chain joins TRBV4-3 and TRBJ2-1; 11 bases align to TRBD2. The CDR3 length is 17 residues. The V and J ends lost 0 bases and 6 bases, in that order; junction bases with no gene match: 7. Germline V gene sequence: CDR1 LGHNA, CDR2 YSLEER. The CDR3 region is CASSQEGLAGGANEQFF. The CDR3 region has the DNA TGCGCCAGCAGCCAAGAAGGGCTAGCGGGAGGCGCCAATGAGCAGTTCTTC.

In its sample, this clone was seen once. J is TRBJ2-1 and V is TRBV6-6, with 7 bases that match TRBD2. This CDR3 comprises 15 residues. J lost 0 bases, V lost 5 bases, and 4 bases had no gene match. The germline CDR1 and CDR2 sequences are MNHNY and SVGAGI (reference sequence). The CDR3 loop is CASSLAASSYNEQFF. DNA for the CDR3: TGTGCCAGCAGTCTAGCGGCAAGCTCCTACAATGAGCAGTTCTTC.

CDR3 loop: CASRGAGNYGYTF. CDR3 nucleotide sequence: TGTGCCAGCAGAGGGGCCGGCAACTATGGCTACACCTTC. This chain joins TRBV9 and TRBJ1-2; possible D gene TRBD1, 5 bases. The V end was cut by 5 bases, the J end by 2 bases, with 10 bases between. The germline V gene encodes CDR1 SGDLS and CDR2 YYNGEE. The CDR3 is 13 residues long.